The clone carrying this T cell receptor beta chain was recorded only once. Antigen: not known. The record originates from a study of shared clonotypes between healthy human individuals. Study results and limitations: Although depth was large, rarefaction showed that sequencing of the sorted subsets was incomplete.

CDR1 is SNHLY, CDR2 FYNNEI, per germline. There are 13 residues in the CDR3. Trimming removed 6 bases at V and 2 bases at J, with 10 bases between. Clones were sequenced by immunoSEQ multiplex PCR, and TCRdb holds only the in-frame ones, with some missing. The repertoire consists of 2,100,000 or so clones, with around 95% occurring once and the leading ten covering roughly 0.13%. The chain links TRBV2 to TRBJ2-5; maybe TRBD1 (5 bases). The specimen was naive CD4+ T cells sorted from blood. Subset: CD45RA+ positively selected. The sequence derives from a young man in good health. Here the CDR3 DNA reads TGTGCCAGCAGGGGCAGGGTACAAGAGACCCAGTACTTC. Amino acids: CASRGRVQETQYF.